This T cell receptor (beta chain) is drawn from a study of cytomegalovirus exposure and HLA in healthy donors (dated by TCRdb to between 2016 and 2019). At the level of the whole study: An earlier analysis of approximately 640 of the donors reported 250 to 350 Gb of sequence data and about 100 million unique TCR beta sequences from 190 million or so T cells. In a later genetic analysis, genome-wide SNP genotypes for about three fifths of the 666 donors were used, and that subset was treated as a discovery cohort. A later analysis re-examined previously published TCR beta repertoires from over 500 donors and added high-resolution HLA genotyping to investigate patterns of TCR occurrence. To decide whether each TCR beta V gene segment behaved as functional or pseudogenic, an earlier analysis of some 600 of the donors relied on high-throughput TCR beta sequencing. The study combined high-throughput TCR immunosequencing, statistical association of individual TCRs with disease status, and machine learning to predict cytomegalovirus infection status. The aim of the study was to test whether cataloging public T cell receptors could identify signatures of past pathogen exposure. Along with the approximately 700-subject first cohort, a separate validation cohort of some 130 different subjects was used. Donor age, sex, ethnicity and CMV serostatus were compiled alongside the repertoire data. Roughly five DR-DQ haplotypes were treated as single units for association and clustering because of strong linkage in the cohort. Approximately 330 gigabases of sequencing data and 70 million to 100 million unique TCR sequences made up an early release that covered under 750 HLA-typed donors. Rather than drawing on any new phenotypic data, the later analysis identified candidate immune exposures from TCR beta sequences and the way those sequences occurred across donors. The T cell repertoires of some 700 subjects were profiled by immunosequencing and related to cytomegalovirus serostatus. Every repertoire in the discovery cohort had been generated on one and the same sequencing platform. Class I and class II HLA loci were covered by the typing at four-digit resolution. The number of typed donors differed by locus: roughly 629-640 for A, B, C, DRB1 and DQB1; some 500 for DQA1; 606 for DPA1; and around 490 for DPB1. Of the 300 to 500 genotyped donors, 75% to 85% were placed in the genetic ancestry cluster associated with self-reported Caucasian donors. On average, roughly 200,000 unique TCR beta nucleotide sequences were sequenced per donor among about 400 genotyped donors of the cohort, with around 19% of those sequences being non-productive.

Points the paper makes about the study in general: CMV serostatus was the only immune exposure information available for the cohort. In a later genetic analysis, fewer N-insertions in productive TCRs were reported among donors in an Asian-associated ancestry cluster than the roughly 700-donor mean. The authors suggested that the approach could potentially be generalized to other disease states and immunological phenotypes. A later analysis reported that several top co-occurrence clusters appeared linked to parvovirus B19, influenza, CMV and Epstein-Barr virus. The study gave a list of around 170 TCR beta chains associated with cytomegalovirus. A later analysis found that HLA-associated TCR beta chains were more clonally expanded and had lower generation probabilities than equally common non-associated chains. Most TCR sequences were observed very rarely across donors, whereas some public TCRs were present in many individuals. Specific HLA alleles were associated with 15,000 to 20,000 TCR beta sequences at a false discovery rate of 0.05 in a later analysis. In both the original and validation cohorts, the classifier was reported to diagnose cytomegalovirus status with high specificity and sensitivity. Linkage disequilibrium might explain the correlated functional status among segregating V segments, but an unknown experimental factor could not be excluded. Because HLA typing was unavailable for some donors at each locus, only the typed subset was used in association tests. The cohort was sequenced for TCR beta chains only, and without alpha or paired-chain data the features that could be detected were limited. Most CMV-associated TCR beta chains appeared to be HLA-restricted in a later analysis, and the HLA associations seemed to be driven largely by CMV exposure. A further reported finding was that TCR beta sequences accurately predicted the HLA-A and HLA-B alleles for most subjects in the first cohort. In a later analysis, the rate of TCR association differed among HLA loci, with DRB1 alleles having the most associated TCRs and HLA-C alleles having the fewest. Because counts were too low, 15 to 20 rarely observed V segments, including chromosome 9 orphons, were excluded from the earlier analysis of 587 of the donors. Presence/absence analyses assumed roughly uniform sequencing depth across donors, an assumption that may not hold. In vitro tests confirmed that a few of the cytomegalovirus-associated TCR beta chains recognize cytomegalovirus antigens. The 87-base-pair reads could not distinguish some IMGT-functional V segments, including TRBV6-2 and TRBV6-3, so those segments were excluded. When HLA alleles, especially DR and DQ, strongly co-occurred, TCR associations were difficult to assign to individual alleles. A cluster of highly shared sequence variants was judged likely to represent a technical artifact of the sequencing pipeline. In an earlier analysis of around 600 of the donors, most TCR beta V segments appeared in productive rearrangements about 90% or about 30% of the time, broadly matching IMGT annotations. An association between a missense DCLRE1C variant and V-gene and J-gene trimming of TCR beta chains was found in a later genetic analysis and replicated in an independent cohort.

Cut back by 6 bases and 5 bases, the V and J ends lie 10 bases apart. From the cysteine through the phenylalanine, the CDR3 covers 13 amino acids. Only the CDR3 portion is preserved as DNA: 39 bases, with reading frame beginning at the first base. The germline V gene sets CDR1 to SNHLY and CDR2 to FYNNEI. Libraries were built with the immunoSEQ multiplex PCR assay. For the multiplex PCR, a mixture combining 60 forward primers for TCR Vbeta segments and 13 reverse primers for TCR Jbeta segments was used. A multiplex PCR assay on genomic DNA amplified the CDR3 region of rearranged TCR beta genes. Amplified TCR beta libraries were sequenced as 87-base-pair reads on the Illumina HiSeq System. The original methods were these. Across the roughly 600 repertoires, a later analysis counted tens of millions of unique TCR beta chains, roughly 11 million of which were shared by at least two donors. Raw reads were error-corrected and collapsed into unique sequences by a nearest-neighbor algorithm in which closely related sequences were merged to remove PCR and sequencing errors. CDR3 sequences were aligned to IMGT reference sequences to assign V, D and J gene segments. For a sequence to be retained, a match of at least six nucleotides was required to both a V gene segment and a J gene segment. A rearrangement counted as productive if the CDR3 had no stop codons and remained in frame with V and J, and every other rearrangement counted as non-productive. CDR3 was defined by IMGT convention, running from the second conserved V-encoded cysteine to the conserved J-encoded phenylalanine. The earlier analysis of about 530 of the donors excluded any sequence lacking an unambiguous match to a single V gene segment. An earlier analysis of fewer than 650 of the donors classified V segments as functional when productive rearrangements were above 56.7% and as segregating when the standard deviation between donors was above 5%. To diagnose cytomegalovirus status from the catalog of TCR beta chain sequences, a statistical classification framework was built. A later analysis assigned V and J genes by comparing TCR nucleotide sequences with IMGT/GENE-DB human TR gene sequences. In a later analysis, CDR3 sequences and most-parsimonious VDJ recombination scenarios were assigned using the TCRdist pipeline. A later analysis defined each TCR beta chain by its CDR3 amino acid sequence plus V-gene family, and excluded reads lacking a unique V-gene family. In a later analysis, 550 to 650 highly shared, low-generation-probability nucleotide sequences were removed to address suspected cross-contamination and a sequencing artifact. In a later analysis, a clonal expansion index for each public chain was calculated from normalized within-repertoire ranks of inferred template counts. In a later analysis, generation probabilities were computed using a VDJ recombination model fitted to out-of-frame rearrangements, and the results were checked against IGoR. In a later analysis, hypergeometric tests were used to score TCR-TCR, TCR-HLA and TCR-CMV co-occurrence, with a repertoire-size bias correction applied to TCR pairs. To estimate false discovery rates, a later analysis permuted the HLA or CMV assignments 20 times. In a later analysis, co-occurring TCRs were grouped with DBSCAN, and TCRdist sequence similarity was added when clustering was performed within HLA-allele-positive subsets. Co-occurrence clustering excluded repertoires with fewer than 30,000 or more than 120,000 public chains, plus five with anomalous nucleotide sharing. TCRdb obtained this table from immuneACCESS and retained in-frame rearrangements with V and J assigned. These tables miss some clones; where compared with another copy, unresolved V genes account for less than half of the shortfall, and the remainder is unexplained. The V and J calls and clone size are taken from that table; D and trimming were inferred from the DNA. This sample's table contains fewer than 250,000 clones. Around 0.95% of the sample rests with the top ten.

The cohort comprised several hundred healthy bone marrow donors. At the time of sampling, every cohort member was nominally healthy, though immune exposures that went unrecorded were likely present. The donor was CMV seropositive and belonged to the group of around 300 seropositive cohort members. A peripheral blood sample was collected from each donor, and TCR beta sequencing was performed on peripheral blood mononuclear cells. Genomic DNA extraction from the blood cell samples was performed with the Qiagen DNeasy Blood Extraction Kit. With regard to this clone: What antigen it recognizes has not been identified.

This TCR derives from a woman between 25 and 40 years old in good health and CMV-seropositive. Sequencing was performed on PBMCs. The chain joins TRBV2 to TRBJ2-2; a tentative D match to TRBD1 spans 6 bases. The CDR3 here reads CASRQGRTGELFF. The nucleotide sequence reads as follows: TGTGCCAGCAGACAGGGTCGAACCGGGGAGCTGTTTTTT.